Listed below are T cell receptor beta chains from one sample, sequenced in a study of blood T cells in healthy people across ages. TCRdb re-called the 5' RACE reads through MiXCR, storing one row per CDR3 protein. Of around 780,000 distinct CDR3 sequences listed, about 26% are singletons. Separately, the same data were catalogued under a study of T cells of mothers and their children.

Sequenced input: blood. The receptors stem from a boy between 10 and 17 years old in good health. Both conserved end residues are part of each CDR3. The order of the fields is D gene, V gene, clone size, CDR3 length, J gene, CDR3 DNA, CDR3 protein. A D gene is named only where the DNA matches it firmly. Size values are once, few and many counts, or a class for expanded clones, and some rows have none.

>TRBD1|TRBV20-1|.|14|TRBJ2-5
TGCAATGCCCTGGGTCCGGGACAGAAAGAGACCCGGTACTTC
CNALGPGQKETRYF
>.|TRBV20-1|.|14|TRBJ2-6
TGCAGTGCTACGCGATCATCTGGGGCCAACGTCCTGACTTTC
CSATRSSGANVLTF
>TRBD1|TRBV2|few|14|TRBJ2-5
TGTGCCAGCAGACCCGGGACAGGGAGGGAGACCCAGTACTTC
CASRPGTGRETQYF
>.|TRBV6-5|.|13|TRBJ1-2
TGTGCCAGCAGGCAGGACGGTAACTATGGCTACACCTTC
CASRQDGNYGYTF
>TRBD2|TRBV11-2|few|14|TRBJ2-1
TGTGCCAGCAATCGACTAGCGGGGGACAATGAGCAGTTCTTC
CASNRLAGDNEQFF
>TRBD2|TRBV20-1|.|19|TRBJ2-1
TGCAGTGCTTACTCAGGGACTAGCGGGGGGGCTTTGTCCTACAATGAGCAGTTCTTC
CSAYSGTSGGALSYNEQFF
>.|TRBV25-1|.|15|TRBJ2-5
TGTGCCAGCAGTGAATATAGCGCAGGCCAAGAGACCCAGTACTTC
CASSEYSAGQETQYF
>TRBD1|TRBV4-2|.|17|TRBJ2-1
TGTGCCAGCAGCCAAGAGTCGACAGGGGGGCCCTACAATGAGCAGTTCTTC
CASSQESTGGPYNEQFF
>.|TRBV7-6|.|16|TRBJ2-3
TGTGCCAGCAGCTTAAATCTTCGCAGGGCGGTGGATACGCAGTATTTT
CASSLNLRRAVDTQYF
>.|TRBV4-2|.|17|TRBJ2-7
TGTGCCAGCAGCCAAGAGGGGCCCAGGTCTCCGGGCTACGAGCAGTACTTC
CASSQEGPRSPGYEQYF
>.|TRBV20-1|.|11|TRBJ2-2
TGCAGTGCGCCAGGGGCGGGGGAGCTGTTTTTT
CSAPGAGELFF
>.|TRBV12-3/TRBV12-4|few|15|TRBJ2-2
TGTGCCACATCCGGGCCTATTGCGAACACCGGGGAGCTGTTTTTT
CATSGPIANTGELFF
>TRBD1|TRBV11-2|few|15|TRBJ2-1
TGTGCCAGCAGCTCCATTGAACAGGGGCGTAATGAGCAGTTCTTC
CASSSIEQGRNEQFF
>TRBD1|TRBV11-2|few|12|TRBJ2-5
TGTGCCAGCAGCTTAGCACAGGGGGTCCAGTACTTC
CASSLAQGVQYF
>TRBD2|TRBV3-1|.|15|TRBJ2-7
TGTGCCAGCAGCCATAATAGCGGGGGCTCCTACGAGCAGTACTTC
CASSHNSGGSYEQYF
>.|TRBV7-9|.|15|TRBJ2-2
TGTGCCAGCAGCCCGGGCGGGTGGAACACCGGGGAGCTGTTTTTT
CASSPGGWNTGELFF
>TRBD2|TRBV29-1|few|14|TRBJ2-5
TGCAGCGTTCAGCGGGGCAGCCTAAAGGAGACCCAGTACTTC
CSVQRGSLKETQYF
>TRBD1|TRBV30|few|14|TRBJ1-2
TGTGCCTGGAGGACCGGACAGGGCGCATATGGCTACACCTTC
CAWRTGQGAYGYTF
>TRBD1|TRBV7-9|.|16|TRBJ2-5
TGTGCCAGCAGCCGAGGGACAGCGCGACCCCAAGAGACCCAGTACTTC
CASSRGTARPQETQYF
>TRBD2|TRBV25-1|.|16|TRBJ2-5
TGTGCCAGCAGTGAAGGAAGGACGGGGGGAGCGGAGACCCAGTACTTC
CASSEGRTGGAETQYF
>.|TRBV5-1|.|15|TRBJ1-2
TGCGCCAGCAGCCTTCGGACCGGGACGAACTATGGCTACACCTTC
CASSLRTGTNYGYTF
>TRBD1|TRBV6-5|many|18|TRBJ2-4
TGTGCCAGCGCAAGGACAGGGATCTTATCGCTAGCCAAAAACATTCAGTACTTC
CASARTGILSLAKNIQYF
>TRBD1|TRBV6-5|.|15|TRBJ1-4
TGTGCCAGCAGTTTTTACAGGGGGCTAAATGAAAAACTGTTTTTT
CASSFYRGLNEKLFF
>.|TRBV10-1|.|15|TRBJ2-7
TGCGCCAGCAGTGATGGGAAGGGTTGGGGTTACGAGCAGTACTTC
CASSDGKGWGYEQYF
>.|TRBV27|.|12|TRBJ2-7
TGTGCCAGCAGGACGGGACCCCTCGAGCAGTACTTC
CASRTGPLEQYF
>.|TRBV12-5|few|12|TRBJ2-3
TGTGCTAGTGGTCTCAGTACAGATACGCAGTATTTT
CASGLSTDTQYF
>.|TRBV6-1|.|11|TRBJ2-1
TGTGCCAGCGGGAGTCGCGTTGAGCAGTTCTTC
CASGSRVEQFF
>TRBD1|TRBV7-9|.|15|TRBJ1-3
TGTGCCAGCAGCCCCGCGGGACAGGGAGAAGGCGCCATATATTTT
CASSPAGQGEGAIYF
>.|TRBV19|few|14|TRBJ1-1
TGTGCCAGTAGTATAGACTACAGGGCGGCTGAAGCTTTCTTT
CASSIDYRAAEAFF
>.|TRBV30|.|16|TRBJ1-6
TGTGCCTGGAGTGCCCTCCTGAGGGTTCGGGATTCACCCCTCCACTTT
CAWSALLRVRDSPLHF
>TRBD1|TRBV7-9|few|16|TRBJ2-5
TGTGCCAGCAAACGCCCCTTCAGGGGGCAAAGGGAGACCCAGTACTTC
CASKRPFRGQRETQYF
>.|TRBV5-1|.|13|TRBJ2-7
TGCGCCAGCAGCCCTGGACAGCACTACGAGCAGTACTTC
CASSPGQHYEQYF
>TRBD1|TRBV7-2|.|14|TRBJ2-7
TGTGCCAGCAGCTTAGATGTCGACAGGGGTGAGCAGTACTTC
CASSLDVDRGEQYF
>TRBD2|TRBV7-9|few|17|TRBJ2-5
TGTGCCAGCAGCTTATCTAGCGGGGGGGTCTACCAAGAGACCCAGTACTTC
CASSLSSGGVYQETQYF
>TRBD1|TRBV20-1|.|13|TRBJ1-2
TGCAGTGCTAGGTTGGGACAGGAGGAGGGCTGCACCTTC
CSARLGQEEGCTF
>.|TRBV29-1|many|13|TRBJ1-1
TGCAGCGCTGCCCGGGAACTGAACACTGAAGCTTTCTTT
CSAARELNTEAFF
>.|TRBV20-1|few|14|TRBJ1-4
TGCAGTGCTAGACCGGGAGCTACTAATGAAAAACTGTTTTTT
CSARPGATNEKLFF
>.|TRBV12-3/TRBV12-4|.|12|TRBJ1-1
TGTGCCAGCTCATCTTGGGGCACTGAAGCTTTCTTT
CASSSWGTEAFF
>.|TRBV29-1|few|12|TRBJ1-1
TGCAGCGTTGCCACAGCGAGCACTGAAGCTTTCTTT
CSVATASTEAFF
>.|TRBV4-1|.|16|TRBJ2-6
TGCGCCAGCAGCCAAAGGGGGACCTCTGGGGCCAACGTCCTGACTTTC
CASSQRGTSGANVLTF
>.|TRBV6-6|.|15|TRBJ1-1
TGTGCCAGCAGTTACTCTCCAGCTTGGAACACTGAAGCTTTCTTT
CASSYSPAWNTEAFF
>.|TRBV6-5|few|15|TRBJ2-7
TGTGCCAGCAGTTACGGATCAGGCAGAACCTACGAGCAGTACTTC
CASSYGSGRTYEQYF
>.|TRBV9|few|13|TRBJ2-1
TGTGCCAGCAGCGTAGCCACAGATTACGAGCAGTTCTTC
CASSVATDYEQFF
>.|TRBV5-1|.|14|TRBJ1-1
TGCGCCAGCAGCTTTTTGGGGGAAAGGGGTGAGGCTTTCTTT
CASSFLGERGEAFF
>.|TRBV7-9|few|12|TRBJ2-3
TGTGCCAGCAGCCCCTCCCAGGGAGCGCAGTATTTT
CASSPSQGAQYF
>.|TRBV11-2|.|17|TRBJ2-7
TGTGCCAGCAGCTTAGGATTATATGGTGACTTCTCCTACGAGCAGTACTTC
CASSLGLYGDFSYEQYF
>.|TRBV11-2|few|16|TRBJ2-7
TGTGCCAGCAGCCCGGAGCCGGACGGGCCGTCCTACGAGCAGTACTTC
CASSPEPDGPSYEQYF
>TRBD1|TRBV10-2|.|17|TRBJ1-4
TGCGCCAGCAGACACCGGGACAGGCCGGGCTTTAATGAAAAACTGTTTTTT
CASRHRDRPGFNEKLFF
>.|TRBV12-3/TRBV12-4|few|12|TRBJ2-3
TGTGCCAGCAGGGCTCAGGGAGATACGCAGTATTTT
CASRAQGDTQYF
>.|TRBV7-9|.|11|TRBJ2-5
TGTGCCACCGACGTAGTTTTGTCCCAGTACTTC
CATDVVLSQYF
>TRBD1|TRBV10-3|.|14|TRBJ2-3
TGTGCCATCACGGGACAGGGGGCCACAGATACGCAGTATTTT
CAITGQGATDTQYF
>TRBD2|TRBV13|once|15|TRBJ2-1
TGTGCCAGCAGCTTAGGCCGGGGGGTATACAATGAGCAGTTCTTC
CASSLGRGVYNEQFF
>.|TRBV20-1|.|14|TRBJ1-1
TGCAGTGCTAGGCCCGGGGGAGTGAACACTGAAGCTTTCTTT
CSARPGGVNTEAFF